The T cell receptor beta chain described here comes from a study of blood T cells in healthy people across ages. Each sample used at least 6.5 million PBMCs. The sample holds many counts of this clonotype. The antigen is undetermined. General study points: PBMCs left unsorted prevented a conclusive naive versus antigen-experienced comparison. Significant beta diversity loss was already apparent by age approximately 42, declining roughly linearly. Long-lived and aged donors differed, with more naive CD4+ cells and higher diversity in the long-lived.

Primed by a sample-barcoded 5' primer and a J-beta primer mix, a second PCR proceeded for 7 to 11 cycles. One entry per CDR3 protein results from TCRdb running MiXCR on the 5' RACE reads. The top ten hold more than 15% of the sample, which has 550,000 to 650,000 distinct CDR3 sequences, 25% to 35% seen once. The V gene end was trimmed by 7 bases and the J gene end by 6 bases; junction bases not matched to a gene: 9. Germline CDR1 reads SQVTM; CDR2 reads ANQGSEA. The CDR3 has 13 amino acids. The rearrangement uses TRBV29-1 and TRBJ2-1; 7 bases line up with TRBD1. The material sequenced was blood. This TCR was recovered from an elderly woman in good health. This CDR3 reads CSAGTVVGNEQFF. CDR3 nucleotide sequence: TGCAGCGCCGGGACAGTTGTGGGCAATGAGCAGTTCTTC.